These 15 T cell receptor beta chains were sequenced from one sample in a study of cytomegalovirus exposure and HLA in healthy donors. It was with 60 Vbeta and 13 Jbeta primers that the PCR ran. The data were produced by immunoSEQ multiplex PCR, yet TCRdb's version contains in-frame clones alone and is incomplete. The table has about 140,000 clones, about 75% seen once; the top ten hold about 11%. Sequencing was carried out using PBMCs. The receptors stem from a man between 18 and 29 years old in good health and CMV-seropositive.

J is TRBJ1-1 and V is TRBV11-2; 11 positions agree with TRBD1. The CDR3 covers 15 residues. Looked up from germline, CDR1 is SGHAT and CDR2 is FQNNGV. The J segment lost 4 bases and the V segment lost 6 bases, leaving 7 bases of the junction unmatched. The CDR3: CASSLGQGAVTEAFF. CDR3 coding DNA: TGTGCCAGCAGTCTAGGACAGGGGGCTGTCACTGAAGCTTTCTTT.

This clone was observed once. In DNA form, the CDR3 reads TGTGCCAGCAGCCCCCAGGGAAGAACCTACGAGCAGTACTTC. This translates into CASSPQGRTYEQYF. The gene calls are TRBV7-8 and TRBJ2-7; D might be TRBD1 (5 bases). CDR1 and CDR2 (germline): SGHVS, FQNEAQ. There are 14 residues in the CDR3. Between the trimmed V and J ends, which lost 5 bases and 2 bases, there was a span of 13 bases.

The chain carries TRBV18 and TRBJ2-3; TRBD2 aligns across 8 bases. V lost 4 bases and J lost 0; bases outside the gene matches: 6. Germline V CDR1 and CDR2: KGHSH, LQKENI. This CDR3 region has 16 residues. CDR3 DNA sequence: TGTGCCAGCTCACACCGCCCGGGAGGGAGCACAGATACGCAGTATTTT. This codes for CASSHRPGGSTDTQYF.

J is TRBJ1-5 and V is TRBV19; D remains ambiguous. CDR3 length equals 15 residues. CDR1 LNHDA and CDR2 SQIVND come from the germline V gene (reference sequence). V lost 7 bases to trimming and J lost 3 bases, with 16 bases between them. CDR3 sequence (DNA): TGTGCCAGTAACCGACAAGACCTAACCAATCAGCCCCAGCATTTT. It is translated as CASNRQDLTNQPQHF.

The V gene is TRBV2, the J gene TRBJ2-3; the match to TRBD2 covers 9 bases. Germline trimming cut 6 bases from V and 8 bases from J; bases unmatched to any gene: 3. The germline CDR1 and CDR2 sequences are SNHLY and FYNNEI. The CDR3 loop spans 12 amino acids. As DNA, the CDR3 is TGTGCCAGCAGGATTAGCGGGGGTACGCAGTATTTT. Its translation is CASRISGGTQYF.

This clone was seen a single time. The genes are TRBV28 and TRBJ2-1, with 9 bases identical to TRBD2. This CDR3 region has 15 residues. Germline V CDR1 and CDR2: MDHEN, SYDVKM. With V trimmed by 3 bases and J by 2 bases, 2 bases remained unmatched. In DNA form, the CDR3 reads TGTGCCAGCAGTTTTCTAGCGGGGACCTACAATGAGCAGTTCTTC. Its translation is CASSFLAGTYNEQFF.

This clone was seen a few times. The rearrangement joins TRBV29-1 to TRBJ2-5, with D possibly matching TRBD2 (6 bases). The CDR3 consists of 12 residues. V lost 4 bases, J lost 5 bases, and 11 bases lay in between. CDR1 and CDR2 (germline): SQVTM, ANQGSEA. CDR3 residues: CSVAGGPETQYF. CDR3 nucleotides: TGCAGCGTTGCAGGAGGGCCGGAGACCCAGTACTTC.

This rearrangement joins TRBV7-3 to TRBJ2-1; 8 bases are a match to TRBD2. This CDR3 has 14 amino acids. Germline values: CDR1 SGHTA, CDR2 FQGTGA. J gave up 3 bases and V 5 bases, and 3 bases lay outside the gene matches. The CDR3 sequence: CASSRGTSYNEQFF. CDR3 sequence (DNA): TGTGCCAGCAGCCGCGGGACTAGCTACAATGAGCAGTTCTTC.

The chain has TRBV4-1 and TRBJ2-3, with TRBD1 as a possible D gene (6 bases). This CDR3 has 15 amino acids. V was cut by 1 base and J by 2 bases, with 10 bases left in between. Germline V gene sequence: CDR1 MGHRA, CDR2 YSYEKL. CDR3 region: CASSQGTGYTDTQYF. Here the CDR3 DNA reads TGCGCCAGCAGCCAAGGCACAGGGTACACAGATACGCAGTATTTT.

This chain links TRBV5-6 with TRBJ2-7; 9 bases map to TRBD2. This CDR3 has 14 amino acids. Germline loops: CDR1 SGHDT, CDR2 YYEEEE. The junction had 5 bases not matched to a gene; V was cut back by 0 bases and J by 7 bases. CDR3: CASSLGLAVWEQYF. CDR3 nucleotide sequence: TGTGCCAGCAGCTTGGGACTAGCGGTGTGGGAGCAGTACTTC.

The rearrangement joins TRBV30 to TRBJ1-1; D gene unclear. V lost 7 bases, J lost 0 bases, and 15 bases lay in between. The CDR3 sequence is 14 residues long. CDR1 and CDR2 (germline): GTSNPN, SVGIG (reference sequence). CDR3: CASSGSFLNTEAFF. CDR3 DNA sequence: TGTGCCTCGTCCGGGTCCTTTTTGAACACTGAAGCTTTCTTT.

CDR3 DNA sequence: TGTGCCAGCAACAGGGCAAGCGGGGAGCTGTTTTTT. It translates to CASNRASGELFF. The genes are TRBV2 and TRBJ2-2; perhaps TRBD1 as D (6 bases). The CDR3 is 12 amino acids. CDR1 is SNHLY, CDR2 FYNNEI, per germline. Trimming took off 7 bases at V and 7 bases at J, with 10 bases between the two ends.

V gene TRBV2 combines with J gene TRBJ2-5; perhaps TRBD2 as D (6 bases). Germline CDR1 is SNHLY and CDR2 is FYNNEI. The CDR3 totals 13 residues. V lost 5 bases to trimming and J lost 4 bases, with 11 bases between them. CDR3 amino acids: CASSLTSLETQYF. The DNA of the CDR3 is TGTGCCAGCAGTCTGACTAGTTTAGAGACCCAGTACTTC.

J is TRBJ2-2 and V is TRBV20-1; D unclear. Germline CDR1 and CDR2: DFQATT and SNEGSKA (reference sequence). The CDR3 extends over 11 amino acids. This chain's CDR3 is CAALVTGELFF. DNA for the CDR3: TGCGCAGCCCTAGTCACCGGGGAGCTGTTTTTT.

This clone appeared a single time. This chain joins TRBV7-8 and TRBJ1-2, with TRBD1 matching over 9 bases. The germline gives CDR1 SGHVS, CDR2 FQNEAQ. The J segment lost 8 bases and the V segment lost 4 bases, leaving 8 bases of the junction unmatched. CDR3 length equals 14 residues. The DNA of the CDR3 is TGTGCCAGCAGCTCCACCGGGACAGGGAGCGGCTACACCTTC. Amino acid sequence: CASSSTGTGSGYTF. Together with reference TRBV7-8 and TRBJ1-2, the CDR3 gives the full variable domain: GAGVSQSPRYKVAKRGQDVALRCDPISGHVSLFWYQQALGQGPEFLTYFQNEAQLDKSGLPSDRFFAERPEGSVSTLKIQRTQQEDSAVYLCASSSTGTGSGYTFGSGTRLTVV.